These T cell receptor beta chains were read from a single sample in a study of T cells in Graves' hyperthyroidism and ophthalmopathy. TCRdb reanalysed the multiplex PCR reads using MiXCR and keeps one entry per CDR3 protein. The top ten clones hold 73% of a sample with about 360,000 distinct CDR3 sequences, 25% of them seen once. Sequencing input: blood. The receptors shown here come from a man over 45 with Graves' hyperthyroidism. The CDR3 runs from the conserved cysteine through the conserved F or W. The D gene is left open where the match is weak. The size field is filled for only some rows; it gives once, few, many or a size class.

few,TRBJ1-5,TRBV2,.,CASSEEVSGNQPQHF,TGTGCCAGCAGTGAAGAGGTTTCGGGAAATCAGCCCCAGCATTTT
few,TRBJ2-1,TRBV9,.,CASSPTGIESYNEQFF,TGTGCCAGCAGCCCCACAGGGATAGAGTCCTACAATGAGCAGTTCTTC
few,TRBJ2-2,TRBV7-3,.,CASSFSGAGELFF,TGTGCCAGCAGCTTCTCTGGGGCCGGGGAGCTGTTTTTT
many,TRBJ1-1,TRBV7-3,TRBD1,CASSNNRGLNTEAFF,TGTGCCAGCAGCAATAACAGGGGATTGAACACTGAAGCTTTCTTT
.,TRBJ1-1,TRBV7-6,.,CASSLSKEGGTEAFF,TGTGCCAGCAGCTTGTCCAAGGAGGGTGGCACTGAAGCTTTCTTT
.,TRBJ2-1,TRBV15,.,CATSSYVPIGAGSYNEQFF,TGTGCCACCAGCAGTTACGTGCCCATTGGAGCGGGTTCCTACAATGAGCAGTTCTTC
.,TRBJ2-2,TRBV20-1,.,CSARGAAQSQFTGELFF,TGCAGTGCTAGAGGGGCGGCCCAAAGTCAATTCACCGGGGAGCTGTTTTTT
many,TRBJ2-7,TRBV2,TRBD1,CASSPGGEQYF,TGTGCCAGCAGCCCAGGGGGCGAGCAGTACTTC
.,TRBJ1-2,TRBV6-1,TRBD1,CASRDRGSHGYTF,TGTGCCAGCAGAGACAGGGGGTCCCATGGCTACACCTTC
.,TRBJ2-6,TRBV6-4,TRBD2,CASNGLAGVEGTF,TGTGCCAGCAACGGACTAGCGGGAGTGGAAGGGACTTTC
.,TRBJ1-4,TRBV6-1,.,CASSPGAGNEKLFF,TGTGCCAGCAGTCCGGGGGCCGGTAATGAAAAACTGTTTTTT
.,TRBJ1-1,TRBV4-1,TRBD1,CASSQPTGDTEAFF,TGCGCCAGCAGCCAGCCGACAGGGGATACTGAAGCTTTCTTT
many,TRBJ2-7,TRBV10-2,TRBD2,CASRKSGGYEQYF,TGCGCCAGCAGGAAATCGGGAGGCTACGAGCAGTACTTC
once,TRBJ2-7,TRBV14,.,CASSQYGSSYEQYF,TGTGCCAGCAGCCAGTACGGAAGCTCCTACGAGCAGTACTTC
few,TRBJ2-1,TRBV7-9,.,CASSLTLSNEQFF,TGTGCCAGCAGCCTCACGCTATCAAATGAGCAGTTCTTC
.,TRBJ1-1,TRBV24-1,.,CATSYRGGFGTEAFF,TGTGCCACCAGTTACCGGGGGGGCTTTGGCACTGAAGCTTTCTTT
.,TRBJ1-1,TRBV5-1,.,CASSLNKRAFF,TGCGCCAGCAGCTTGAACAAGCGAGCTTTCTTT
.,TRBJ2-3,TRBV12-3/TRBV12-4,TRBD2,CASSLVGRADTQYF,TGTGCCAGCAGTTTAGTCGGGAGGGCAGATACGCAGTATTTT
few,TRBJ2-7,TRBV11-1,TRBD1,CASSLSIPRQGLTYEQYF,TGTGCCAGCAGCTTATCTATACCCCGACAGGGGCTAACCTACGAGCAGTACTTC
few,TRBJ2-7,TRBV20-1,.,CSARAKGEQYF,TGCAGTGCTAGAGCTAAAGGCGAGCAGTACTTC
.,TRBJ2-2,TRBV4-1,TRBD1,CASSLGRTGNTGELFF,TGCGCCAGCAGCCTCGGTCGGACAGGGAACACCGGGGAGCTGTTTTTT
.,TRBJ2-3,TRBV6-5,TRBD2,CASSYGLAGTTDTQYF,TGTGCCAGCAGTTACGGGCTAGCGGGAACCACAGATACGCAGTATTTT
.,TRBJ2-2,TRBV6-1,TRBD2,CASCRLAGLRNTGELFF,TGTGCCAGCTGCCGCCTAGCGGGCCTCAGGAACACCGGGGAGCTGTTTTTT
many,TRBJ2-7,TRBV11-2,.,CASSVHYSSSYEQYF,TGTGCCAGCAGCGTACACTATTCCTCCTCCTACGAGCAGTACTTC
many,TRBJ2-3,TRBV27,TRBD2,CASSFLGGGRAQDTQYF,TGTGCCAGCAGTTTTCTCGGTGGCGGGAGGGCACAAGATACGCAGTATTTT
.,TRBJ1-4,TRBV5-1,.,CASSLEQEGEKLFF,TGCGCCAGCAGCTTGGAACAGGAAGGTGAAAAACTGTTTTTT
many,TRBJ2-1,TRBV20-1,TRBD2,CSARSLAGVINEQFF,TGCAGTGCTAGATCACTAGCGGGAGTTATCAATGAGCAGTTCTTC
.,TRBJ2-1,TRBV15,.,CATRPGIYNEQFF,TGTGCCACCAGGCCGGGGATCTACAATGAGCAGTTCTTC
few,TRBJ2-2,TRBV11-3,TRBD2,CASSIVAGDTGELFF,TGTGCCAGCAGCATAGTAGCGGGAGACACCGGGGAGCTGTTTTTT
few,TRBJ1-1,TRBV20-1,.,CSARGIPRAGGNTEAFF,TGCAGTGCTAGGGGTATACCCAGGGCGGGCGGGAACACTGAAGCTTTCTTT
few,TRBJ2-3,TRBV6-1,TRBD2,CASSGTSMTDTQYF,TGTGCCAGCAGTGGGACTAGCATGACAGATACGCAGTATTTT
many,TRBJ2-1,TRBV27,.,CASSLGSGTYNEQFF,TGTGCCAGCAGTTTAGGCAGCGGGACATACAATGAGCAGTTCTTC
few,TRBJ2-3,TRBV10-3,TRBD1,CAISERQGATDTQYF,TGTGCCATCAGTGAGAGACAGGGGGCCACAGATACGCAGTATTTT
.,TRBJ1-2,TRBV5-6,.,CASTELWGRDYGYTF,TGTGCCAGCACCGAACTGTGGGGGAGAGACTATGGCTACACCTTC
.,TRBJ1-5,TRBV2,.,CASRNSRNQPQHF,TGTGCCAGCAGAAACAGTCGCAATCAGCCCCAGCATTTT
.,TRBJ2-1,TRBV6-2/TRBV6-3,TRBD2,CARSGLAGKYNEQFF,TGTGCCAGGTCGGGACTAGCGGGGAAATACAATGAGCAGTTCTTC
few,TRBJ2-1,TRBV20-1,.,CSASRRARGNEQFF,TGCAGTGCTAGTCGCAGGGCCCGGGGGAATGAGCAGTTCTTC
.,TRBJ1-1,TRBV4-1,.,CASSQVRAMNTEAFF,TGCGCCAGCAGCCAAGTGCGGGCTATGAACACTGAAGCTTTCTTT
.,TRBJ2-4,TRBV12-3/TRBV12-4,.,CASTPLSKGAKNIQYF,TGTGCCAGCACCCCCCTTTCGAAGGGGGCCAAAAACATTCAGTACTTC
many,TRBJ2-1,TRBV12-3/TRBV12-4,TRBD2,CASSRTRKNYEQFF,TGTGCCAGCAGTAGGACTAGGAAAAACTATGAGCAGTTCTTC
.,TRBJ2-3,TRBV7-9,.,CASSLTQQSTDTQYF,TGTGCCAGCAGCTTAACCCAACAGAGCACAGATACGCAGTATTTT
.,TRBJ1-4,TRBV2,.,CASSREKLFF,TGTGCCAGCAGTCGTGAAAAACTGTTTTTT
few,TRBJ2-1,TRBV10-2,.,CASSLSHPLRDADNEQFF,TGCGCCAGCAGTCTCTCTCACCCCTTAAGGGATGCTGACAATGAGCAGTTCTTC
many,TRBJ2-5,TRBV20-1,.,CSARDGQGGRETQYF,TGCAGTGCTAGAGATGGGCAGGGAGGACGGGAGACCCAGTACTTC
.,TRBJ1-5,TRBV5-1,.,CASSFGPLGQFRQPQHF,TGCGCCAGCAGCTTTGGCCCCCTTGGACAGTTCCGTCAGCCCCAGCATTTT
.,TRBJ2-1,TRBV20-1,TRBD1,CSASRLTGFSTYNEQFF,TGCAGTGCTAGCAGGCTGACAGGGTTTAGCACCTACAATGAGCAGTTCTTC
.,TRBJ2-1,TRBV24-1,.,CATSEIRVNEQFF,TGTGCCACCAGTGAGATTAGGGTCAATGAGCAGTTCTTC
.,TRBJ2-3,TRBV20-1,TRBD1,CSARGRGTGVSDTQYF,TGCAGTGCTAGAGGGAGGGGGACAGGGGTCTCAGATACGCAGTATTTT
.,TRBJ2-3,TRBV19,.,CASSSETHDTDTQYF,TGTGCCAGTAGTTCCGAGACACATGACACAGATACGCAGTATTTT
.,TRBJ2-7,TRBV7-2,TRBD1,CASSWTGAEQYF,TGTGCCAGCTCATGGACAGGGGCCGAGCAGTACTTC
many,TRBJ1-1,TRBV30,.,CAWTLEGLNTEAFF,TGTGCCTGGACCCTAGAGGGCCTGAACACTGAAGCTTTCTTT
.,TRBJ2-5,TRBV2,TRBD1,CATTRDRGQVVETQYF,TGTGCCACAACCCGGGACAGGGGCCAAGTGGTGGAGACCCAGTACTTC
once,TRBJ1-2,TRBV5-4,TRBD1,CASSLMGQGGYGYTF,TGTGCCAGCAGCTTGATGGGACAGGGGGGATATGGCTACACCTTC
few,TRBJ2-7,TRBV2,TRBD2,CASRSGTSGRYEQYF,TGTGCCAGCAGATCTGGGACTAGCGGGAGATACGAGCAGTACTTC
few,TRBJ1-1,TRBV12-3/TRBV12-4,.,CASSRRGGEAFF,TGTGCCAGCAGTCGCCGGGGGGGGGAAGCTTTCTTT
many,TRBJ2-3,TRBV7-2,TRBD2,CASSLLAGPTDTQYF,TGTGCCAGCAGCTTACTAGCGGGGCCCACAGATACGCAGTATTTT
.,TRBJ2-1,TRBV7-6,TRBD2,CASSLVLAGEQFF,TGTGCCAGCAGCTTAGTCTTAGCGGGTGAGCAGTTCTTC